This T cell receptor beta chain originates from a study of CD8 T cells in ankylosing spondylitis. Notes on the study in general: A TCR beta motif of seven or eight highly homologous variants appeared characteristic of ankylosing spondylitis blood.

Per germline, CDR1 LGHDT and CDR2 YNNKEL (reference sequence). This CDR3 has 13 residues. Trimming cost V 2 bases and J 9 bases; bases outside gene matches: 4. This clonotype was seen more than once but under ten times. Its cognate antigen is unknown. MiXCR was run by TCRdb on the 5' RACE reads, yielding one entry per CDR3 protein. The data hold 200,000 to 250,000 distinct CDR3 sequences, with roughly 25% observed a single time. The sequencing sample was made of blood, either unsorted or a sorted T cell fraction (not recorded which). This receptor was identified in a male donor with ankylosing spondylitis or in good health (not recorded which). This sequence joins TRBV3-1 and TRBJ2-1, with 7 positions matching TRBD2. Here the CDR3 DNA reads TGTGCCAGCAGCCAAACAGGCGGGGGTGAGCAGTTCTTC. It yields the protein CASSQTGGGEQFF.